This T cell receptor beta chain was sequenced in a study of blood T cell repertoires in COVID-19. Deletions cut 3 bases from V and 7 bases from J, with 16 bases between. This CDR3 is 14 amino acids long. From germline, CDR1 is SGHRS and CDR2 YFSETQ. Clones were read by immunoSEQ multiplex PCR, and TCRdb kept only the in-frame ones, dropping some. Of some 140,000 clones in the sample, approximately 88% were seen once. Sequenced: PBMCs or T cells enriched from blood (not recorded which). V gene TRBV5-1 combines with J gene TRBJ2-5; TRBD2 is a possible D gene (5 bases). This clonotype was obtained from a man aged 35 to 55 with acute COVID-19. The CDR3 DNA reads TGCGCCAGCAGCTCGCACGGGGAAGAAGGGACCCAGTACTTC. Translated, it gives CASSSHGEEGTQYF. The complete variable domain, with remaining parts taken from reference TRBV5-1 and TRBJ2-5, reads KAGVTQTPRYLIKTRGQQVTLSCSPISGHRSVSWYQQTPGQGLQFLFEYFSETQRNKGNFPGRFSGRQFSNSRSEMNVSTLELGDSALYLCASSSHGEEGTQYFGPGTRLLVL.